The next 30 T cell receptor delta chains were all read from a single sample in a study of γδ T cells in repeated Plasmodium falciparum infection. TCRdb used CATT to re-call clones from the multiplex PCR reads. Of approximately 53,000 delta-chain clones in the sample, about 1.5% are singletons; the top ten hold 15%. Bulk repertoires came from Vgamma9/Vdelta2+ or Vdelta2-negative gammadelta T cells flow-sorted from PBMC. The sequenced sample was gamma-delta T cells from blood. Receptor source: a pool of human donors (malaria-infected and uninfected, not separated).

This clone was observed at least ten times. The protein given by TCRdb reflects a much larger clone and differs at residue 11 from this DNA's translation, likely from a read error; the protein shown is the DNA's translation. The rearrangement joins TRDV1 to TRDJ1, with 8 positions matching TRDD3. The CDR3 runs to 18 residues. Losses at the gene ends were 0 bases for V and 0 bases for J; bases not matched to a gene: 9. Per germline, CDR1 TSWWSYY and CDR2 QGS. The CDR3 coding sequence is TGTGCTCTTGGGGAACTAAAATGGGGGATGCCCGACACCGATAAACTCATCTTT. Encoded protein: CALGELKWGMPDTDKLIF.

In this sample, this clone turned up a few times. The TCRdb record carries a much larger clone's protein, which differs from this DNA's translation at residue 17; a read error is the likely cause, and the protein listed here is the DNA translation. CDR3 loop: CALGELCPHYWGTYTDRLIF. The CDR3 DNA reads TGTGCTCTTGGGGAACTCTGTCCCCACTACTGGGGGACCTACACCGATAGACTCATCTTT. The chain recombines TRDV1 with TRDJ1; the match to TRDD3 covers 9 bases. TCRdb records no J gene; here it was assigned by comparing the DNA to germline. CDR3 length equals 20 residues. Germline CDR1 and CDR2: TSWWSYY and QGS.

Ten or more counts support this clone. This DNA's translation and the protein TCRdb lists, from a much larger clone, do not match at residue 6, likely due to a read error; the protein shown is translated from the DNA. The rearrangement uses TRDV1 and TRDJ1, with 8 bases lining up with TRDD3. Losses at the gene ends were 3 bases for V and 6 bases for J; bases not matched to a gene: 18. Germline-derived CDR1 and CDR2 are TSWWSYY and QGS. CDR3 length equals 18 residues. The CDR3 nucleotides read TGTGCTCTTGGGGACTGGGACGGAAGGGGGATAATCGGGTATAAACTCATCTTT. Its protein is CALGDWDGRGIIGYKLIF.

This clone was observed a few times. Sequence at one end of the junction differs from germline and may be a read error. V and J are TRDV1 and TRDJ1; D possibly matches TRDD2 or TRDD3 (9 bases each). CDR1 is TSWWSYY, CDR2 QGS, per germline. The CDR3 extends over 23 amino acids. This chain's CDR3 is CAIGGQPPSYDSGGCVYTDKLIF. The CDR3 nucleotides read TGTGCTATTGGGGGCCAGCCCCCTTCCTACGATTCTGGGGGATGCGTTTACACCGATAAACTCATCTTT.

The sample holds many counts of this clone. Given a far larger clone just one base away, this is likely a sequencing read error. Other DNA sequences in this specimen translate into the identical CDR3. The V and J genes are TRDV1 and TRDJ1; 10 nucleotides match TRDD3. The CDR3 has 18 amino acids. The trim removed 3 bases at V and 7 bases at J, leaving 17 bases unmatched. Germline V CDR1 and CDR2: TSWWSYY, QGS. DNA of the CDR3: TGTGCTCTTGGGGAGCCACTGCGTACTGGGGGATCGGGCGGTAAACTCATCTTT. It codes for CALGEPLRTGGSGGKLIF.

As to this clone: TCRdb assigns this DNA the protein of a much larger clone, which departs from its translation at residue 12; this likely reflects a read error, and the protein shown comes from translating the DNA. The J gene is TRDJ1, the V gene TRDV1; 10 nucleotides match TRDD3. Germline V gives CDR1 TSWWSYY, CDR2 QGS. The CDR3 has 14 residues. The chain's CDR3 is CALAFGGYTDKHIF. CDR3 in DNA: TGTGCTCTTGCGTTTGGGGGATACACCGATAAACACATCTTT.

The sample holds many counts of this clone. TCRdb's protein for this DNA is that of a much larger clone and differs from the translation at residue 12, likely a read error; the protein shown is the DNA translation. The CDR3 protein is CALGAFKPTLGGTPPLLTAQLFF. The CDR3 DNA reads TGTGCTCTTGGGGCCTTCAAACCTACACTGGGGGGTACCCCTCCCCTCCTAACAGCACAACTCTTCTTT. The chain uses TRDV1 and TRDJ2; 8 positions agree with TRDD3. Looked up from germline, CDR1 is TSWWSYY and CDR2 is QGS. CDR3 length: 23 amino acids. V was clipped by 4 bases and J by 5 bases; unmatched bases: 30.

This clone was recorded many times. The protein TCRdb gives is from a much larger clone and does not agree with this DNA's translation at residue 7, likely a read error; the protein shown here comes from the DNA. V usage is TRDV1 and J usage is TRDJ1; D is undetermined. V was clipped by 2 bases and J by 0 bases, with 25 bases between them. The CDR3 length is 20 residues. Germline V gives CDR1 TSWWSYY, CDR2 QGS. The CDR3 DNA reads TGTGCTCTTGGGGAAAGACGAACCCCAGGAGTACTTCTCCACACCGATAAACTCATCTTT. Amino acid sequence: CALGERRTPGVLLHTDKLIF.

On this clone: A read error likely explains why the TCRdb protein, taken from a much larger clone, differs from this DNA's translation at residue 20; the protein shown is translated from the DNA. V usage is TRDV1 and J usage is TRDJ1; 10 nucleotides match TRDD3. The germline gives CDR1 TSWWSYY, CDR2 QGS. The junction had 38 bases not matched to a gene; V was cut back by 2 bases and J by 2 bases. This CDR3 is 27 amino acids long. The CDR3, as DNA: TGTGCTCTTGGGGAAAGTGAGGATCCTACGCCCTCTTCGGGGGATACGCGTATAGGACGGGATACCGATAAACTCATCTTT. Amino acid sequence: CALGESEDPTPSSGDTRIGRDTDKLIF.

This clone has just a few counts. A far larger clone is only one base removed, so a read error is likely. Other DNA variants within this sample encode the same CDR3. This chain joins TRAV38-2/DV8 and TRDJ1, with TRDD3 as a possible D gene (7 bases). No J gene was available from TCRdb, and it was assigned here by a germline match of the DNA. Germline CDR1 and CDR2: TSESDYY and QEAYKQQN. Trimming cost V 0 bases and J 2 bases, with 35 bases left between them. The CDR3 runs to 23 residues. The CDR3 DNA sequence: TGTGCTTATAGGAGCGCGTCTCCTACAGACTACGGCCCCTGGGGGCCACTGACCGATAAACTCATCTTT. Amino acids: CAYRSASPTDYGPWGPLTDKLIF.

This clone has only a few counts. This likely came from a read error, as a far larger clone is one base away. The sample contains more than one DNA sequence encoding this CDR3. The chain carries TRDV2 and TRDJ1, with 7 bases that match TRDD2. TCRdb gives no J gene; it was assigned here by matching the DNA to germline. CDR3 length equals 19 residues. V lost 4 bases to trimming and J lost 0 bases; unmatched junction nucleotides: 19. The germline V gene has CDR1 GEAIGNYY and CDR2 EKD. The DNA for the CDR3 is TGTGCCTGTGATAATCCCGCCTTCCTTGACTGTGGGTACACCGATAAACTCATCTTT. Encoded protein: CACDNPAFLDCGYTDKLIF.

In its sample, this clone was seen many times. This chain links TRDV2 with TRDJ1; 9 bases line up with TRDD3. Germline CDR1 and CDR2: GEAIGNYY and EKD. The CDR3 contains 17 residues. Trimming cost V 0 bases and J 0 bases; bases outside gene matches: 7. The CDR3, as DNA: TGTGCCTGTGACACCGCATACTGGGGGAGCTACACCGATAAACTCATCTTT. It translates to CACDTAYWGSYTDKLIF.

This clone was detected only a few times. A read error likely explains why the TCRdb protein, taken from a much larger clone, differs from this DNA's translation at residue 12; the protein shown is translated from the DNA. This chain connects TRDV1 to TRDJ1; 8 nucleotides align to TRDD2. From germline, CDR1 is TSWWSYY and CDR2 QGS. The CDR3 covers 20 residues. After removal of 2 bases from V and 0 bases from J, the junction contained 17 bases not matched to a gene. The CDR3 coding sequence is TGTGCTCTTGGGGAAATCCTTCCTAAGCACTGGTGGCTCTACACCGATAAACTCATCTTT. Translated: CALGEILPKHWWLYTDKLIF.

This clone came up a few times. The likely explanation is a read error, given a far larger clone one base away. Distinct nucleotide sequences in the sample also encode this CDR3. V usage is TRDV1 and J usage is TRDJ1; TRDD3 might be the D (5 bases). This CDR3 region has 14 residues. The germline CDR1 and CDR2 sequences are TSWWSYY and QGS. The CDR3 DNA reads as TGTGCCCTTGGGGACCCTAGTGGCGGAATTAGACTCATCTTT. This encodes CALGDPSGGIRLIF.

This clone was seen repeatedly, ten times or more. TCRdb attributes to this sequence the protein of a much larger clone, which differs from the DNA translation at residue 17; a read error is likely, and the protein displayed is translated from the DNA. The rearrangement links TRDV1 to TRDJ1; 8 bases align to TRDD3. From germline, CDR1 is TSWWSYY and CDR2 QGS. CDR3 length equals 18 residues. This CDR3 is CALGELKWGMSDTDKLTF. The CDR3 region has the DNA TGTGCTCTTGGGGAACTAAAATGGGGGATGTCCGACACCGATAAACTCACCTTT.

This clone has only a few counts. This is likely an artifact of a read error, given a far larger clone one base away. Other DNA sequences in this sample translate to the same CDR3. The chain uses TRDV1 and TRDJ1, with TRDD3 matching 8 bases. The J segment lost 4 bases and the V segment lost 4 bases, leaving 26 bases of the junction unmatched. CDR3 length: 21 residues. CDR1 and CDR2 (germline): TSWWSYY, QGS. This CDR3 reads CALGVGFRPGGVLGGNDKLIF. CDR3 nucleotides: TGTGCTCTTGGGGTAGGCTTCCGTCCCGGGGGGGTACTGGGGGGCAACGATAAACTCATCTTT.

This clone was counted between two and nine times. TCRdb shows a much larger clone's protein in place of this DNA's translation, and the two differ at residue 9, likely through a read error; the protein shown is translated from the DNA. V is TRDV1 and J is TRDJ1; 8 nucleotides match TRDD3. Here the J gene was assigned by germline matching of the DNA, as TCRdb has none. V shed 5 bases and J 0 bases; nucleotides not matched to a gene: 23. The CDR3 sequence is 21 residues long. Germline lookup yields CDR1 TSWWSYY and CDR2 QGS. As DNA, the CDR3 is TGTGCTCTTGGGCCATCTTACCCTGAGGGATACGCTTGGTCCTACACCGATAAACTCATCTTT. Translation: CALGPSYPEGYAWSYTDKLIF.

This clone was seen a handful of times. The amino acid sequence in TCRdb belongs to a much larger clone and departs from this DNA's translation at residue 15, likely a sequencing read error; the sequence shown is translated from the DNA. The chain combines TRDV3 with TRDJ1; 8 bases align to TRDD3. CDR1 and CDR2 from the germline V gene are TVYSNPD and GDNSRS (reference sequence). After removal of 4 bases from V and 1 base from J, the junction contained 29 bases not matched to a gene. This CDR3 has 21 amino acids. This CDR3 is CASSAFPFGDTTCECTDKLIF. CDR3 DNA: TGTGCCTCTTCGGCCTTCCCGTTTGGGGATACTACTTGTGAGTGCACCGATAAACTCATCTTT. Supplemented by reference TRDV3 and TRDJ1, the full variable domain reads CDKVTQSSPDQTVASGSEVVLLCTYDTVYSNPDLFWYRIRPDYSFQFVFYGDNSRSEGADFTQGRFSVKHILTQKAFHLVISPVRTEDSATYYCASSAFPFGDTTCECTDKLIFGKGTRVTVEP.

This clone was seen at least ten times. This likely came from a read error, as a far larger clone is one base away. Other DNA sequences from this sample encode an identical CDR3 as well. CDR3 in DNA: TGTGCTCTTGGGGAGGCTAGGAGGCTGGGGGACCCTTGGTACACCGATAAACTCATCTTT. This codes for CALGEARRLGDPWYTDKLIF. The rearrangement uses TRDV1 and TRDJ1; 8 positions match TRDD3. The CDR3 length is 20 residues. From germline, CDR1 is TSWWSYY and CDR2 QGS. V trimming: 3 bases; J trimming: 0 bases; junction bases outside the gene matches: 18.

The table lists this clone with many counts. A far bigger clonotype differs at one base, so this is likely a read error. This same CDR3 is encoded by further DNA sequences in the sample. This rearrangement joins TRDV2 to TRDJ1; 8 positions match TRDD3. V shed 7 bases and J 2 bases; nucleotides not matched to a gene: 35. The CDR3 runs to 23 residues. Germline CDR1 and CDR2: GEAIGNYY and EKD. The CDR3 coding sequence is TGTGCCTGCGACTCTGAGGGGGATAAAAGAGAGGTTTTGGGATCTAGTCGTACCGATAAACTCATCTTT. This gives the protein CACDSEGDKREVLGSSRTDKLIF.

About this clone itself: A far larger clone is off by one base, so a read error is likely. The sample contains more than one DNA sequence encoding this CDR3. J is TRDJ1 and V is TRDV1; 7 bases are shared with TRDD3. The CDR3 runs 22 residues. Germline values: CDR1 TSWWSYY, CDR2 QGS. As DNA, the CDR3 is TGTGCTCTTGGGGAAGTGGTGACGTCCTGGGGATATTGGGAAAGCGTCACCGATAAGCTCATCTTT. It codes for CALGEVVTSWGYWESVTDKLIF.

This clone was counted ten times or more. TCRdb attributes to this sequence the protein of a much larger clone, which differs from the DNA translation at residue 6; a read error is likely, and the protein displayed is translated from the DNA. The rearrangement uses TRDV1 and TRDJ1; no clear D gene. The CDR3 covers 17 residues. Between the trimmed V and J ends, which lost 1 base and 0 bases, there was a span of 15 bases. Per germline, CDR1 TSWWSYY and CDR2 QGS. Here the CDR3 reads CALGEPAPLRDTDKLIF. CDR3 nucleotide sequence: TGTGCTCTTGGGGAACCAGCGCCACTAAGAGACACCGATAAACTCATCTTT.

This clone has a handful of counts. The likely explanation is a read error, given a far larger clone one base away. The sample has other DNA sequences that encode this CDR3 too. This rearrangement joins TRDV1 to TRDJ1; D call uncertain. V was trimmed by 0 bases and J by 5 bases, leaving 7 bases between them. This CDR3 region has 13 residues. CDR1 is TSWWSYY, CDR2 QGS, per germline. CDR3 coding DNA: TGTGCTCTTGGGGAACTATTCGTAGATAAACTCATCTTT. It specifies CALGELFVDKLIF.

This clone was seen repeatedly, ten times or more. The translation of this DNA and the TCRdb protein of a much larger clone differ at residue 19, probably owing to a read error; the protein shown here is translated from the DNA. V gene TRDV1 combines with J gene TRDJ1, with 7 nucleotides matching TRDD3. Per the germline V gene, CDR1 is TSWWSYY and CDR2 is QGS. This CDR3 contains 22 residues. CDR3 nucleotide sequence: TGTGCTCTTGGGGTGGTGGTCGATACCCCGCGGTTATACTGGGGTTATACCGATGAACTCATCTTT. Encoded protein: CALGVVVDTPRLYWGYTDELIF.

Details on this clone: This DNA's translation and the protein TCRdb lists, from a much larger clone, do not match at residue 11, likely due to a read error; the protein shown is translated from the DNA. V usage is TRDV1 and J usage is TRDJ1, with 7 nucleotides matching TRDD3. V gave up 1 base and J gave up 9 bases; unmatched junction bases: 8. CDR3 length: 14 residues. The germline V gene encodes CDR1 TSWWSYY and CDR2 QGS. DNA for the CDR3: TGTGCTCTTGGGGAACGGATCTGGGGGGCTGAACTCATCTTT. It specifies CALGERIWGAELIF.

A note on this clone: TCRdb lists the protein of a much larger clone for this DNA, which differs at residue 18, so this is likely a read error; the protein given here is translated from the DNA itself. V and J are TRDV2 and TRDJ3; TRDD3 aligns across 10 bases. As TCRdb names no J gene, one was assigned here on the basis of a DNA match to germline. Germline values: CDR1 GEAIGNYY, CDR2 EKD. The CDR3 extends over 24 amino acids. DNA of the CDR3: TGTGCCTGTGACACCATCGATTCCCGTACTGGGGGATCAGGGCCTTCCTGGAACACCCGACAGATGTTTTTC. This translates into CACDTIDSRTGGSGPSWNTRQMFF.

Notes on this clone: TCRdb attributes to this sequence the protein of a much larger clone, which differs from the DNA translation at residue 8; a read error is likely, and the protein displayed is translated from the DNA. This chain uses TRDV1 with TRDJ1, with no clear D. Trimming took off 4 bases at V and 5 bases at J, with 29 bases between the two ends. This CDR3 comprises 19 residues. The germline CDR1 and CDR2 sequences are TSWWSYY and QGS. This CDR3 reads CALGVTNHLLVLQQDKLIF. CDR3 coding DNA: TGTGCTCTTGGGGTTACGAACCATCTCCTGGTATTACAACAAGATAAACTCATCTTT.

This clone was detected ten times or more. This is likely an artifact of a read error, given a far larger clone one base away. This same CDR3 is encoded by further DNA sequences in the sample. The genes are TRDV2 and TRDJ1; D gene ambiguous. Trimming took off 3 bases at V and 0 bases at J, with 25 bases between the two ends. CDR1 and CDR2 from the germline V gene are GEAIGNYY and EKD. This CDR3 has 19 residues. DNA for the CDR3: TGTGCCTGTGACCAGATCGGTACGGGGTGGGACTCGGACACCGATAAACTCATCTTT. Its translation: CACDQIGTGWDSDTDKLIF.

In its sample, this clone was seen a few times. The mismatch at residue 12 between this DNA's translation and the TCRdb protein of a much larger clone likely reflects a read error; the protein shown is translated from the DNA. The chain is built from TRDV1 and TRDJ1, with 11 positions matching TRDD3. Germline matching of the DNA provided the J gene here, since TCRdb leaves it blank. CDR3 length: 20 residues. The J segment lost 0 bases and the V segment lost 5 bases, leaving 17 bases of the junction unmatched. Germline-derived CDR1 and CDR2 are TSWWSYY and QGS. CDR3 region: CALGNSWYWGISEYTDKLIF. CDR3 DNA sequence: TGTGCTCTTGGGAACTCTTGGTACTGGGGGATATCGGAGTACACCGATAAACTCATCTTT.

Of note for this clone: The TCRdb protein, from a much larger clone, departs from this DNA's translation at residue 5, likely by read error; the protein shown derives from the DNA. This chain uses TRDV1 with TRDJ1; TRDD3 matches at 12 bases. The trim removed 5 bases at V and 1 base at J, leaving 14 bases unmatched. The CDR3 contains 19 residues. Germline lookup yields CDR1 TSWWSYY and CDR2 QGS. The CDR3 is CALGTRGYWGIQPTDKLIF. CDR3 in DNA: TGTGCTCTTGGGACAAGGGGCTACTGGGGGATACAACCCACCGATAAACTCATCTTT.